One T cell receptor (beta chain) is described in this entry. CDR1 and CDR2 (germline): SQVTM, ANQGSEA. This CDR3 has 14 amino acids. J was trimmed by 0 bases and V by 6 bases; bases with no gene match: 7. Sequenced by immunoSEQ multiplex PCR; TCRdb stores in-frame clones only, minus some. Of hundreds of thousands of clones detected, about nine tenths appear once; the ten largest clones hold more than 5.5%. The data belong to a study of blood T cell repertoires in COVID-19. Study background: Both acute and convalescent COVID-19 samples were obtained from the United States, Italy and Spain.

This chain uses TRBV29-1 with TRBJ1-1; 7 bases fit TRBD1. The sequenced sample consisted of peripheral blood. This clonotype was obtained from a woman in her 70s with COVID-19, enrolled during active disease. The CDR3 region is CSVIDREMNTEAFF. For the CDR3, the DNA is TGCAGCGTGATAGACAGGGAAATGAACACTGAAGCTTTCTTT.